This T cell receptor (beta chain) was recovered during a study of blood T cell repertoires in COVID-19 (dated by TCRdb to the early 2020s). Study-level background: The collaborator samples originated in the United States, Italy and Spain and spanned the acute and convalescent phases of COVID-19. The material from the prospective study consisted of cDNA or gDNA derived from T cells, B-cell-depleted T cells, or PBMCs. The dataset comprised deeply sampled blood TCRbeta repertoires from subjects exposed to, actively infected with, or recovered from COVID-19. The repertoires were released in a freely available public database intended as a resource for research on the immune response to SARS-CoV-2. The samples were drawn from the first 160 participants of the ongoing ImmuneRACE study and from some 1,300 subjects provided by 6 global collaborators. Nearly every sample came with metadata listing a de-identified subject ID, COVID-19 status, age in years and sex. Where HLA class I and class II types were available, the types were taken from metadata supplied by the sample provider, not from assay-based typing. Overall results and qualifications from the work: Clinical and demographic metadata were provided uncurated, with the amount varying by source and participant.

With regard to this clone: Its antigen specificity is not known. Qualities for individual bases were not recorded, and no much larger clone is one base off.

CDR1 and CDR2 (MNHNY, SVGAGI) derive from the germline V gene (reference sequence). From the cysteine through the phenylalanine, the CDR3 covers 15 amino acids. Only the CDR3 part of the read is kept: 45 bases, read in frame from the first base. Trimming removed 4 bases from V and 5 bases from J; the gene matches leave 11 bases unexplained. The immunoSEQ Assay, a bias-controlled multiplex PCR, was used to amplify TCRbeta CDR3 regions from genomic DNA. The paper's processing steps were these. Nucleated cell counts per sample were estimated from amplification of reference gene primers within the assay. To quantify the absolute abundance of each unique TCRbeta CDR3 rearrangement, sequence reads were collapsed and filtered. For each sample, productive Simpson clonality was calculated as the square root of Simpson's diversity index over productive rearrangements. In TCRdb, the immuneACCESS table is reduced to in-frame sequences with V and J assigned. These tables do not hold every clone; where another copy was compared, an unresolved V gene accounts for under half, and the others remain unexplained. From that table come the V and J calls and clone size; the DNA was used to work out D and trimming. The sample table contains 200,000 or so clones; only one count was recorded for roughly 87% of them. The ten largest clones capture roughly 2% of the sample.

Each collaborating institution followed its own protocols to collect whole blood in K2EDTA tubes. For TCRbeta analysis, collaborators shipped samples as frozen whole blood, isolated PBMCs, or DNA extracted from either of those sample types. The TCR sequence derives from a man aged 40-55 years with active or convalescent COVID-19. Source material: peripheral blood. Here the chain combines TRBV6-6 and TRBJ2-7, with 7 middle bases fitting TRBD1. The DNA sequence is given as TGTGCCAGCAGTTCCAGCTTGAGACAGGGCGACGAGCAGTACTTC. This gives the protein CASSSSLRQGDEQYF.